This T cell receptor (beta chain) was captured by sequencing in a study of CD8 T cells in ankylosing spondylitis. This clonotype was counted ten times or more. Its antigen is not identified. Germline loops: CDR1 LNHNV, CDR2 YYDKDF (reference sequence). V shed 6 bases, J shed 3 bases, and the junction held 6 bases outside the gene matches. The CDR3 runs to 14 residues. Using its own MiXCR run on the 5' RACE reads, TCRdb lists one record per CDR3 protein. The table lists about 340,000 distinct CDR3 sequences, roughly 15% of them singletons. Whole-study results and caveats: Relatively rare in peripheral blood, disease-linked clones were also CD8+. Reportedly, matched ankylosing spondylitis synovial fluid was significantly enriched for disease-linked clones.

The sample comprised blood, either unsorted or a sorted T cell fraction (not recorded which). The chain couples TRBV15 to TRBJ2-3; 7 bases match TRBD2. This clonotype was obtained from a male donor with ankylosing spondylitis or in good health (not recorded which). CDR3: CATRVGRRTDTQYF. DNA of the CDR3: TGTGCCACCAGGGTCGGGAGGAGGACAGATACGCAGTATTTT.